The present entry profiles one T cell receptor beta chain with its context. Its specificity is not known. These data originate in a study of shared clonotypes between healthy human individuals. Study-level findings and limits: Though the depth was large, rarefaction showed that sorted-subset sequencing was incomplete. With few donors, the genetic and exposure-history diversity represented was limited.

Profiled with immunoSEQ multiplex PCR; TCRdb holds only in-frame clones, not every one. The repertoire consists of about 1.1 million clones, with around 77% occurring once and the leading ten covering almost 0.9%. J lost 8 bases, V lost 2 bases, and 3 bases had no gene match. The CDR3 has 14 residues. Germline-derived CDR1 and CDR2 are MNHNY and SVGAGI (reference sequence). V and J are TRBV6-6 and TRBJ1-4; 9 nucleotides line up with TRBD1. The TCR sequence derives from a man between 18 and 29 years old in good health. Some clones in this sample may be carry-over from other donors' samples. Sequencing used memory CD4+ T cells from PBMCs. Stated subset: CD45RA-negative fraction. This CDR3 reads CASSYTGGAEKLFF. The CDR3 DNA is TGTGCCAGCAGTTACACAGGGGGCGCCGAAAAACTGTTTTTT.